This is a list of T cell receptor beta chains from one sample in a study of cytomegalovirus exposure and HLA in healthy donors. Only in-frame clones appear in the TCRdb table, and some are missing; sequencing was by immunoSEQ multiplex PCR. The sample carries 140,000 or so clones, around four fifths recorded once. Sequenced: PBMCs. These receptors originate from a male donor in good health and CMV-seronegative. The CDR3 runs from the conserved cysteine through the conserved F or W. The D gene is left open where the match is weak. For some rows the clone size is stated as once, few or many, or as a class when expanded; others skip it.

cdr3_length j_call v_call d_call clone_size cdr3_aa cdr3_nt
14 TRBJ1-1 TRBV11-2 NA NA CASSLVQGGTEAFF TGTGCCAGCAGCTTAGTACAGGGCGGCACTGAAGCTTTCTTT
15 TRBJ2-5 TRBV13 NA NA CASSLGVGVMREQYF TGTGCCAGCAGCTTAGGTGTAGGCGTCATGAGGGAGCAGTACTTC
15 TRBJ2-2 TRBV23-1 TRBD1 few CASSLKRDRAGELFF TGCGCCAGCAGTCTGAAAAGGGACAGGGCCGGGGAGCTGTTTTTT
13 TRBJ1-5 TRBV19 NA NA CASSMTGRQPQHF TGTGCCAGTAGTATGACAGGTCGCCAGCCCCAGCATTTT
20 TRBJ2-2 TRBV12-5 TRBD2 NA CASGLAYRGLAGVHTGELFF TGTGCTAGTGGTTTGGCCTACCGCGGGCTAGCGGGAGTGCACACCGGGGAGCTGTTTTTT
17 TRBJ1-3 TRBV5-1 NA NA CASSLVPGATSGNTIYF TGCGCCAGCAGCTTGGTACCAGGGGCTACCTCTGGAAACACCATATATTTT
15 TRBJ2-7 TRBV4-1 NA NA CASSQEGLEGYEQYF TGCGCCAGCAGCCAAGAAGGCCTAGAGGGCTACGAGCAGTACTTC
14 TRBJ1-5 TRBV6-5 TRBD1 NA CASSFNRGGQPQHF TGTGCCAGCAGTTTTAACAGGGGTGGTCAGCCCCAGCATTTT
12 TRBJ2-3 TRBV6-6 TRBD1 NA CASTGGADTQYF TGTGCCAGTACAGGGGGCGCAGATACGCAGTATTTT
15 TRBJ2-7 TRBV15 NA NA CATSSSQESLHEQYF TGTGCCACCAGCAGTTCCCAGGAATCCCTACACGAGCAGTACTTC
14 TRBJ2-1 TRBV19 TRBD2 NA CASRLAGRYNEQFF TGTGCCAGTAGACTAGCGGGCCGCTACAATGAGCAGTTCTTC
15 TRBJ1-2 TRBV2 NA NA CASIEDRFGNYGYTF TGTGCCAGCATAGAAGACAGGTTTGGAAACTATGGCTACACCTTC
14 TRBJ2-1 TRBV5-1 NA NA CASSLNSDYNEQFF TGCGCCAGCAGCTTGAACTCCGATTACAATGAGCAGTTCTTC
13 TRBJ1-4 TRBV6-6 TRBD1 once CAGTGGPNEKLFF TGTGCCGGGACAGGGGGACCAAATGAAAAACTGTTTTTT
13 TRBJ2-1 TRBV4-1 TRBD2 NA CASSQDQGTSVFF TGCGCCAGCAGCCAAGATCAAGGGACTAGTGTGTTCTTC
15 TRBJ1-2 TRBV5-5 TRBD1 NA CASSLPGGGGYGYTF TGTGCCAGCAGCCTCCCGGGAGGGGGCGGCTATGGCTACACCTTC
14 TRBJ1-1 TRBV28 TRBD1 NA CASSFDRASTEAFF TGTGCCAGCAGTTTTGACAGGGCATCCACTGAAGCTTTCTTT
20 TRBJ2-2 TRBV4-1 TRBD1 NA CARPHNRDRVCWEDTGELFF TGCGCCAGGCCTCACAACCGGGACAGGGTGTGTTGGGAAGACACCGGGGAGCTGTTTTTT
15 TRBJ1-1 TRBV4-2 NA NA CASSQEYGQNTEAFF TGTGCCAGCAGCCAAGAGTATGGGCAGAACACTGAAGCTTTCTTT
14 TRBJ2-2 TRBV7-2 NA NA CASSPYSRTGELFF TGTGCCAGCAGCCCCTATAGTAGAACCGGGGAGCTGTTTTTT
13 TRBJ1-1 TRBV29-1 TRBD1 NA CSVAQGGYTEAFF TGCAGCGTTGCACAGGGGGGGTACACTGAAGCTTTCTTT
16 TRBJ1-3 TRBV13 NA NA CASSLGVLSSGNTIYF TGTGCCAGCAGCTTAGGGGTACTTAGCTCTGGAAACACCATATATTTT
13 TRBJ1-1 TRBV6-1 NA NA CASTQTVNTEAFF TGTGCCAGCACTCAGACAGTAAACACTGAAGCTTTCTTT
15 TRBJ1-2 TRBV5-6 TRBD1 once CASSSRDRANYGYTF TGTGCCAGCAGCTCCCGGGACAGAGCTAACTATGGCTACACCTTC
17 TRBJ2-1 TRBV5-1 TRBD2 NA CASSLGIAGGPYNEQFF TGCGCCAGCAGCTTGGGGATAGCGGGGGGGCCCTACAATGAGCAGTTCTTC
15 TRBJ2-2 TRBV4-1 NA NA CASSQQGFNTGELFF TGCGCCAGCAGCCAACAGGGATTTAACACCGGGGAGCTGTTTTTT
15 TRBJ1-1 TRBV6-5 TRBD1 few CASRTGYLGNTEAFF TGTGCCAGCAGGACAGGGTACCTCGGGAACACTGAAGCTTTCTTT
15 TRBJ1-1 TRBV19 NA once CASTPGPGMNTEAFF TGTGCCAGTACTCCAGGGCCCGGAATGAACACTGAAGCTTTCTTT
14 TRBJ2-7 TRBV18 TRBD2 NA CASSLSGGLGEQYF TGTGCCAGCTCACTAAGCGGGGGACTTGGAGAGCAGTACTTC
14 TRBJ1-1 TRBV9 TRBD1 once CASSVQGADTEAFF TGTGCCAGCAGCGTTCAGGGGGCGGACACTGAAGCTTTCTTT
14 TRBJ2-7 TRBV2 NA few CASMKLASSYEQYF TGTGCCAGCATGAAGCTAGCGAGTTCCTACGAGCAGTACTTC